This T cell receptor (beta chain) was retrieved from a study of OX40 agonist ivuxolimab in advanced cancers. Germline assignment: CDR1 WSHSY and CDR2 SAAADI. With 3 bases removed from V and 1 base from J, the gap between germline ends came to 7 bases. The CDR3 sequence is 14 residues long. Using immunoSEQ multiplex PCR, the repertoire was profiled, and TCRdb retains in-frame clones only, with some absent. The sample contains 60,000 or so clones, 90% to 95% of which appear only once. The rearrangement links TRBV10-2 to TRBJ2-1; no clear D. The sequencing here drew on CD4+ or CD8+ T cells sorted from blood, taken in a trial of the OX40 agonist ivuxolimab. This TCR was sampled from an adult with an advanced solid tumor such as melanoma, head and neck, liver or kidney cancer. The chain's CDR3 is CASSDLSSYNEQFF. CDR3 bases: TGCGCCAGCAGTGATTTGTCATCCTACAATGAGCAGTTCTTC.